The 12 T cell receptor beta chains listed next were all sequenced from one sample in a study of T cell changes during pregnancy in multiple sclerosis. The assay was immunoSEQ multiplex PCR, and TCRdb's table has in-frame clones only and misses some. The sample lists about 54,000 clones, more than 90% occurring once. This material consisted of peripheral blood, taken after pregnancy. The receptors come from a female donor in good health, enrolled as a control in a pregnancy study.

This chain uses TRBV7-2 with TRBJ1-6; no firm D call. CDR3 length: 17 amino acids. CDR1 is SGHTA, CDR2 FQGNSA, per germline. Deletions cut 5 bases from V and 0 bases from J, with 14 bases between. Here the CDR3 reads CASSAGPSGSYNSPLHF. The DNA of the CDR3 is TGTGCCAGCAGCGCCGGCCCCTCGGGCTCCTATAATTCACCCCTCCACTTT.

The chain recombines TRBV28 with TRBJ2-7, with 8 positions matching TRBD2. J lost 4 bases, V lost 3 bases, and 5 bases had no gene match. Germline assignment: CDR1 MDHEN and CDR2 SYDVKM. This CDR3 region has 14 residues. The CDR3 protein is CASSFTRGAYEQYF. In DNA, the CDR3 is TGTGCCAGCAGTTTTACGCGGGGGGCTTACGAGCAGTACTTC.

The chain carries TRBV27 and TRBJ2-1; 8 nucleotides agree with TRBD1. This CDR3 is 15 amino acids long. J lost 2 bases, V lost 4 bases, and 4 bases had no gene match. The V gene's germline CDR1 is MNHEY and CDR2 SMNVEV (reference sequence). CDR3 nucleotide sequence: TGTGCCAGCAGTTCACAGGGGGGAGCCTACAATGAGCAGTTCTTC. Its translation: CASSSQGGAYNEQFF.

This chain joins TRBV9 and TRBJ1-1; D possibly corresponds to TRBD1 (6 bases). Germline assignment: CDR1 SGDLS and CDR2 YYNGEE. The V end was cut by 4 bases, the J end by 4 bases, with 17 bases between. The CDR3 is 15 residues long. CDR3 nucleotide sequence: TGTGCCAGCAGCTCGTACAGGGTAGGGGGCACTGAAGCTTTCTTT. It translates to CASSSYRVGGTEAFF.

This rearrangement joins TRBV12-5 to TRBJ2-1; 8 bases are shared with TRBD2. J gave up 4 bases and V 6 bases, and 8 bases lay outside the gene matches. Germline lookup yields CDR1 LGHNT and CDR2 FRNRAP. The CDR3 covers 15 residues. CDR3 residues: CASGRGAGGYNEQFF. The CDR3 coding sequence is TGTGCTAGTGGCCGGGGGGCGGGAGGATACAATGAGCAGTTCTTC.

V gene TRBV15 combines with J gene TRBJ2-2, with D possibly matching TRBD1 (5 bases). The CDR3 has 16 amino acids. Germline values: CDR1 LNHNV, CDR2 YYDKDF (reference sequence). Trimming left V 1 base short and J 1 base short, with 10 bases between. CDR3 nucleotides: TGTGCCACCAGCAGAGGACAGCAACTGAACACCGGGGAGCTGTTTTTT. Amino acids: CATSRGQQLNTGELFF.

CDR3 bases: TGCGCCAGCAGTACCTCTAGGACTAGCGCCTACAATGAGCAGTTCTTC. Translation gives CASSTSRTSAYNEQFF. The genes are TRBV5-1 and TRBJ2-1; the match to TRBD2 covers 9 bases. The CDR3 has 16 amino acids. Germline V lookup: CDR1 SGHRS, CDR2 YFSETQ. V was pared by 5 bases and J by 2 bases, with 8 bases of the junction left unmatched.

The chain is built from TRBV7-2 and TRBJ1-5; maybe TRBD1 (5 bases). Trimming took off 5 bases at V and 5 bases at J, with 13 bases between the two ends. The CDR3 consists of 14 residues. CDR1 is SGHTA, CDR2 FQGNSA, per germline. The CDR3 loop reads CASSPRRGDQPQHF. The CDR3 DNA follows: TGTGCCAGCAGCCCTCGGCGGGGGGATCAGCCCCAGCATTTT.

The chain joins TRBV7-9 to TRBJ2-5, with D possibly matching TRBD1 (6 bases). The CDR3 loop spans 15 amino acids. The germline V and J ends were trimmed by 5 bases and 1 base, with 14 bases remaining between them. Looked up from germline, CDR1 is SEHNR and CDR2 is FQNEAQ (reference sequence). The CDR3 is CASSPQGLAQETQYF. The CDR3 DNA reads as TGTGCCAGCAGCCCGCAGGGGCTCGCCCAAGAGACCCAGTACTTC.

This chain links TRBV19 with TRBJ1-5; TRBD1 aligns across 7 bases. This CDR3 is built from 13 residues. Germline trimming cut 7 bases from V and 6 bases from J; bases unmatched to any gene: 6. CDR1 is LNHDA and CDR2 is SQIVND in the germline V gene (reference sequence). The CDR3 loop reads CASTYRGSQPQHF. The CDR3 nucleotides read TGTGCCAGTACCTACAGGGGTTCTCAGCCCCAGCATTTT.

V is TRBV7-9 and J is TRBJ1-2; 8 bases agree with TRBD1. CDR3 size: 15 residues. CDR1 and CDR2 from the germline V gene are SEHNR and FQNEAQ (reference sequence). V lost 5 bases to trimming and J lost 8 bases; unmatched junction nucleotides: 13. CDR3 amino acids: CASSVGQGVTMGYTF. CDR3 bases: TGTGCCAGCAGCGTCGGACAGGGCGTAACTATGGGCTACACCTTC. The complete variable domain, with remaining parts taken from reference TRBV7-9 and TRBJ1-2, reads DTGVSQNPRHKITKRGQNVTFRCDPISEHNRLYWYRQTLGQGPEFLTYFQNEAQLEKSRLLSDRFSAERPKGSFSTLEIQRTEQGDSAMYLCASSVGQGVTMGYTFGSGTRLTVV.

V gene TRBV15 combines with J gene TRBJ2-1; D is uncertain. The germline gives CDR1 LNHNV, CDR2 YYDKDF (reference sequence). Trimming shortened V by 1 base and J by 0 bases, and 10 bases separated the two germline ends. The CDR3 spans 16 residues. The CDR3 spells CATSRAGSRSYNEQFF. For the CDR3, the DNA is TGTGCCACCAGCAGAGCGGGTTCTCGCTCCTACAATGAGCAGTTCTTC.